A selection of T cell receptor beta chains follows, all from one sample in a study of blood T cells in healthy people across ages. MiXCR, applied by TCRdb to the 5' RACE reads, yields one record per CDR3 protein. The data hold 650,000 to 800,000 distinct CDR3 sequences, with around 45% observed a single time. What was sequenced was blood. The receptors were sampled from a man in his 60s in good health. Each CDR3 is given with its conserved first and last residue. D genes are given only for firm matches. Size values are once, few and many counts, or a class for expanded clones, and some rows have none.

d_call: TRBD1; v_call: TRBV6-5; clone_size: NA; j_call: TRBJ1-2; cdr3_aa: CASRSGTAYGYTF; cdr3_nt: TGTGCCAGCAGATCCGGGACAGCCTATGGCTACACCTTC
d_call: TRBD1; v_call: TRBV7-2; clone_size: few; j_call: TRBJ2-5; cdr3_aa: CASSFAPEDRGLFGETQYF; cdr3_nt: TGTGCCAGCAGCTTCGCACCGGAAGACAGGGGCCTCTTCGGGGAGACCCAGTACTTC
d_call: NA; v_call: TRBV4-3; clone_size: NA; j_call: TRBJ2-6; cdr3_aa: CASSQGSGYSGANVLTF; cdr3_nt: TGCGCCAGCAGCCAAGGATCAGGGTACTCTGGGGCCAACGTCCTGACTTTC
d_call: NA; v_call: TRBV6-2/TRBV6-3; clone_size: few; j_call: TRBJ2-7; cdr3_aa: CASSYLLGQSSYEQYF; cdr3_nt: TGTGCCAGCAGTTACCTCCTTGGACAGAGCTCCTACGAGCAGTACTTC
d_call: NA; v_call: TRBV10-3; clone_size: NA; j_call: TRBJ2-1; cdr3_aa: CAISGLQGHAINEQFF; cdr3_nt: TGTGCCATCAGCGGACTACAGGGGCATGCAATCAATGAGCAGTTCTTC
d_call: TRBD1; v_call: TRBV7-9; clone_size: NA; j_call: TRBJ2-5; cdr3_aa: CASSPPGTGTETQYF; cdr3_nt: TGTGCCAGCAGCCCCCCCGGGACAGGGACTGAGACCCAGTACTTC
d_call: NA; v_call: TRBV10-3; clone_size: NA; j_call: TRBJ2-7; cdr3_aa: CAISDRSYEQYF; cdr3_nt: TGTGCCATCAGCGACAGGTCCTACGAGCAGTACTTC
d_call: NA; v_call: TRBV20-1; clone_size: NA; j_call: TRBJ2-2; cdr3_aa: CSAGDRVIGGLFF; cdr3_nt: TGCAGTGCTGGTGACAGGGTAATCGGGGGGCTGTTTTTT
d_call: NA; v_call: TRBV11-2; clone_size: NA; j_call: TRBJ2-1; cdr3_aa: CASSPLSVSNNEQFF; cdr3_nt: TGTGCCAGCAGCCCCCTTAGTGTCAGTAACAATGAGCAGTTCTTC
d_call: NA; v_call: TRBV15; clone_size: NA; j_call: TRBJ2-5; cdr3_aa: CATSRDVGETQYF; cdr3_nt: TGTGCCACCAGCAGAGACGTGGGAGAGACCCAGTACTTC
d_call: NA; v_call: TRBV14; clone_size: NA; j_call: TRBJ2-3; cdr3_aa: CASSPPGVFTDTQYF; cdr3_nt: TGTGCCAGCAGCCCCCCGGGGGTGTTCACAGATACGCAGTATTTT
d_call: NA; v_call: TRBV27; clone_size: NA; j_call: TRBJ2-1; cdr3_aa: CASSIQGTNEQFF; cdr3_nt: TGTGCCAGCAGTATACAGGGTACCAATGAGCAGTTCTTC
d_call: TRBD1; v_call: TRBV29-1; clone_size: few; j_call: TRBJ2-2; cdr3_aa: CSVARQGADGELFF; cdr3_nt: TGCAGCGTTGCCCGTCAGGGGGCTGACGGGGAGCTGTTTTTT
d_call: TRBD1; v_call: TRBV20-1; clone_size: NA; j_call: TRBJ2-2; cdr3_aa: CSAGQGTGELFF; cdr3_nt: TGCAGTGCCGGACAGGGGACCGGGGAGCTGTTTTTT
d_call: NA; v_call: TRBV14; clone_size: NA; j_call: TRBJ2-7; cdr3_aa: CASSQGQNYEQYF; cdr3_nt: TGTGCCAGCTCCCAAGGGCAGAACTACGAGCAGTACTTC
d_call: NA; v_call: TRBV20-1; clone_size: NA; j_call: TRBJ2-5; cdr3_aa: CSARDQGAGGQETQYF; cdr3_nt: TGCAGTGCTCGAGATCAGGGGGCGGGGGGACAAGAGACCCAGTACTTC
d_call: NA; v_call: TRBV29-1; clone_size: NA; j_call: TRBJ1-1; cdr3_aa: CSVGNQAIGTEAFF; cdr3_nt: TGCAGCGTGGGAAACCAGGCGATAGGCACTGAAGCTTTCTTT
d_call: NA; v_call: TRBV10-3; clone_size: many; j_call: TRBJ2-1; cdr3_aa: CAISVVDEQFF; cdr3_nt: TGTGCCATCAGTGTGGTCGATGAGCAGTTCTTC
d_call: NA; v_call: TRBV30; clone_size: NA; j_call: TRBJ2-1; cdr3_aa: CAWSPGAGYNEQFF; cdr3_nt: TGTGCCTGGAGCCCGGGGGCAGGGTACAATGAGCAGTTCTTC
d_call: NA; v_call: TRBV6-6; clone_size: NA; j_call: TRBJ2-2; cdr3_aa: CASSSSCIGAGELFF; cdr3_nt: TGTGCCAGCAGTTCCTCCTGCATTGGGGCCGGGGAGCTGTTTTTT
d_call: NA; v_call: TRBV12-3/TRBV12-4; clone_size: NA; j_call: TRBJ2-7; cdr3_aa: CASSLGGIGEIQYF; cdr3_nt: TGTGCCAGCAGTTTAGGTGGAATAGGAGAGATCCAGTACTTC
d_call: TRBD1; v_call: TRBV12-3/TRBV12-4; clone_size: NA; j_call: TRBJ2-7; cdr3_aa: CASSFTGGAYEQYF; cdr3_nt: TGTGCCAGCAGTTTCACAGGGGGCGCCTACGAGCAGTACTTC
d_call: TRBD1; v_call: TRBV27; clone_size: few; j_call: TRBJ2-7; cdr3_aa: CASSLSLIQGLSYEQYF; cdr3_nt: TGTGCCAGCAGTTTGAGCTTAATACAGGGGTTGAGCTACGAGCAGTACTTC
d_call: NA; v_call: TRBV18; clone_size: NA; j_call: TRBJ2-7; cdr3_aa: CASSQRDREQYF; cdr3_nt: TGTGCCAGCTCACAAAGGGACCGCGAGCAGTACTTC
d_call: TRBD2; v_call: TRBV15; clone_size: few; j_call: TRBJ2-5; cdr3_aa: CATSRGYAGEEQYF; cdr3_nt: TGTGCCACCAGCAGGGGCTACGCGGGGGAAGAGCAGTACTTC
d_call: NA; v_call: TRBV10-1; clone_size: NA; j_call: TRBJ2-1; cdr3_aa: CASSESVAESYNEQFF; cdr3_nt: TGCGCCAGCAGTGAGTCAGTAGCTGAATCCTACAATGAGCAGTTCTTC
d_call: NA; v_call: TRBV9; clone_size: NA; j_call: TRBJ2-3; cdr3_aa: CASSVGPQGRADTQYF; cdr3_nt: TGTGCCAGCAGCGTTGGCCCCCAGGGACGGGCAGATACGCAGTATTTT
d_call: TRBD2; v_call: TRBV7-9; clone_size: few; j_call: TRBJ2-1; cdr3_aa: CASSLGLAGEYNEQFF; cdr3_nt: TGTGCCAGCAGCTTAGGACTAGCGGGGGAATACAATGAGCAGTTCTTC
d_call: NA; v_call: TRBV7-2; clone_size: few; j_call: TRBJ1-5; cdr3_aa: CASSLERVGDQPQHF; cdr3_nt: TGTGCCAGCAGCTTAGAAAGGGTCGGGGATCAGCCCCAGCATTTT
d_call: TRBD2; v_call: TRBV12-3/TRBV12-4; clone_size: NA; j_call: TRBJ2-1; cdr3_aa: CASSSRTSGKVNEQFF; cdr3_nt: TGTGCCAGCAGTTCCCGGACTAGCGGGAAAGTCAATGAGCAGTTCTTC
d_call: NA; v_call: TRBV4-3; clone_size: few; j_call: TRBJ1-5; cdr3_aa: CASSQDLGLSNQPQHF; cdr3_nt: TGCGCCAGCAGCCAAGATCTGGGACTTAGCAATCAGCCCCAGCATTTT
d_call: NA; v_call: TRBV12-3/TRBV12-4; clone_size: NA; j_call: TRBJ2-7; cdr3_aa: CASSLVGQFYEQYF; cdr3_nt: TGTGCCAGCAGTTTGGTAGGGCAGTTCTACGAGCAGTACTTC
d_call: TRBD1; v_call: TRBV12-3/TRBV12-4; clone_size: NA; j_call: TRBJ1-5; cdr3_aa: CASSGRQGVVQPQHF; cdr3_nt: TGTGCCAGCAGCGGTCGGCAGGGGGTGGTTCAGCCCCAGCATTTT
d_call: TRBD1; v_call: TRBV6-5; clone_size: NA; j_call: TRBJ1-2; cdr3_aa: CASSGTVGGLGYTF; cdr3_nt: TGTGCCAGTTCAGGGACAGTTGGGGGCCTTGGCTACACCTTC
d_call: TRBD1; v_call: TRBV10-3; clone_size: NA; j_call: TRBJ2-7; cdr3_aa: CAISESAGGFYNEQYF; cdr3_nt: TGTGCCATCAGTGAGTCTGCAGGGGGCTTTTACAATGAGCAGTACTTC
d_call: NA; v_call: TRBV27; clone_size: NA; j_call: TRBJ1-5; cdr3_aa: CASSSTANQPQHF; cdr3_nt: TGTGCCAGCAGTTCGACAGCTAATCAGCCCCAGCATTTT